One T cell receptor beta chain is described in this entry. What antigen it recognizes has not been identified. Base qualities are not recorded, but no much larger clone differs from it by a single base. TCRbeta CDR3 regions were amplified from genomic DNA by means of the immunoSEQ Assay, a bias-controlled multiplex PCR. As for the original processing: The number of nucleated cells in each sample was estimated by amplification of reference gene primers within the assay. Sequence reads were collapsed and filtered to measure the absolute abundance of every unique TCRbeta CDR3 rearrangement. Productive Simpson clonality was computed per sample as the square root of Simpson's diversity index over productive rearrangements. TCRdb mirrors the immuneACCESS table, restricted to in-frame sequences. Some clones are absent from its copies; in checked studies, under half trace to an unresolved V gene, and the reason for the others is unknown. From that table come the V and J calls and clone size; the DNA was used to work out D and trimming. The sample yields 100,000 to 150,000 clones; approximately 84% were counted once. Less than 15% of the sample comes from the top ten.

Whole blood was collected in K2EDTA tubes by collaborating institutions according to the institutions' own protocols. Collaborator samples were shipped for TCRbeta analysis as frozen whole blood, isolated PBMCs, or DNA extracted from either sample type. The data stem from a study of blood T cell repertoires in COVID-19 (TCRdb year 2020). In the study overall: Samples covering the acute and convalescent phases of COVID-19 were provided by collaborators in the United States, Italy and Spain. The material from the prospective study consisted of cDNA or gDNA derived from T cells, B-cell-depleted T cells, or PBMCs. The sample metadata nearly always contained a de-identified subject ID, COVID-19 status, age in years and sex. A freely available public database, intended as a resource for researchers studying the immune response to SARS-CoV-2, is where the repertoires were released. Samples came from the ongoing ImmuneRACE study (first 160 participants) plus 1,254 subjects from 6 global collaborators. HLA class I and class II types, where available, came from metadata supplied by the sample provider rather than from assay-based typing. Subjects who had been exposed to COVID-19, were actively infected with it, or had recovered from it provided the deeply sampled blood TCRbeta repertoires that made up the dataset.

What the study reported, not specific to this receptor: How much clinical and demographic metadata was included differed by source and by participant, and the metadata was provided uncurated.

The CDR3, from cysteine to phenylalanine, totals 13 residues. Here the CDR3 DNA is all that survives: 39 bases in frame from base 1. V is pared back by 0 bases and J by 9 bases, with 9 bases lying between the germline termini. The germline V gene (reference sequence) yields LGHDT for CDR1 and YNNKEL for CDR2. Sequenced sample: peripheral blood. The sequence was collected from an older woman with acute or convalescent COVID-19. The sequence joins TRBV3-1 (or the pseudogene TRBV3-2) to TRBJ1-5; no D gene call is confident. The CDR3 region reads CASSQDARRPQHF. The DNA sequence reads TGTGCCAGCAGCCAAGATGCCCGTAGGCCCCAGCATTTT.